One and the same sample provided the 18 T cell receptor beta chains below, sequenced in a study of response to subunit inactivated influenza vaccine. TCRdb called the RT-PCR reads again in MiXCR, with one record for every CDR3 protein. The repertoire has 650,000 to 800,000 distinct CDR3 sequences, approximately 15% of them found once; the top ten carry around 7.3%. The input for sequencing was PBMCs from blood, taken about 14 days before vaccination. Receptors originate from a middle-aged man who received an inactivated influenza vaccine.

This clonotype appeared a few times. The rearrangement links TRBV4-1 to TRBJ2-3; D is unresolved. CDR3 size: 17 residues. V was pared by 5 bases and J by 4 bases, with 22 bases between. The germline V gene encodes CDR1 MGHRA and CDR2 YSYEKL. CDR3 nucleotides: TGCGCCAGCAGCGAGACCGATTTAGGCACCCGGGCAGATACGCAGTATTTT. Amino acids: CASSETDLGTRADTQYF.

The chain has TRBV20-1 and TRBJ1-6; the D is unclear. From germline, CDR1 is DFQATT and CDR2 SNEGSKA (reference sequence). Trimming took off 0 bases at V and 8 bases at J, with 5 bases between the two ends. CDR3 length: 12 residues. The CDR3 spells CSARERDSPLHF. The CDR3 nucleotides read TGCAGTGCTAGAGAACGAGATTCACCCCTCCACTTT.

This clonotype came up a few times. The chain is built from TRBV3-1 and TRBJ2-2; possibly TRBD1 for D (5 bases). The CDR3 sequence is 14 residues long. Germline CDR1 is LGHDT and CDR2 is YNNKEL (reference sequence). V lost 7 bases, J lost 4 bases, and 13 bases lay in between. In DNA, the CDR3 is TGTGCCAGCACCGCAGGGTTGGGCACCGGGGAGCTGTTTTTT. It codes for CASTAGLGTGELFF. Complete variable domain (other parts from reference TRBV3-1 and TRBJ2-2): DTAVSQTPKYLVTQMGNDKSIKCEQNLGHDTMYWYKQDSKKFLKIMFSYNNKELIINETVPNRFSPKSPDKAHLNLHINSLELGDSAVYFCASTAGLGTGELFFGEGSRLTVL.

This clonotype occurred a few times. J is TRBJ1-1 and V is TRBV27; TRBD1 matches 8 bases. CDR1 is MNHEY, CDR2 SMNVEV, per germline (reference sequence). V gave up 3 bases and J gave up 1 base; unmatched junction bases: 4. The CDR3 has 15 residues. The CDR3 nucleotides read TGTGCCAGCAGTTTTTCAGGGGGCGGGAACACTGAAGCTTTCTTT. Translating gives CASSFSGGGNTEAFF.

This clonotype was found a few times. The CDR3 protein is CASSQGTSGHYGYTF. The CDR3 nucleotides are TGTGCCAGCAGCCAAGGGACGTCAGGGCACTATGGCTACACCTTC. The V and J genes are TRBV14 and TRBJ1-2, with a weak D call TRBD1 (5 bases). The CDR3 totals 15 residues. Trimming removed 1 base at V and 3 bases at J, with 12 bases between. The V gene's germline CDR1 is SGHDN and CDR2 FVKESK.

For the CDR3, the DNA is TGCACCACCTCCGAGAACACTGAAGCTTTCTTT. Translated: CTTSENTEAFF. The V gene is TRBV20-1, the J gene TRBJ1-1; no firm D call. Germline V gives CDR1 DFQATT, CDR2 SNEGSKA (reference sequence). The CDR3 spans 11 residues.

The rearrangement joins TRBV19 to TRBJ2-7; 7 bases match TRBD2. Germline lookup yields CDR1 LNHDA and CDR2 SQIVND (reference sequence). The CDR3 totals 14 residues. Trimming cost V 10 bases and J 9 bases; bases outside gene matches: 18. This CDR3 reads CATGYGPGRGGQYF. The CDR3 DNA sequence: TGTGCCACGGGTTACGGACCAGGCCGCGGGGGGCAGTACTTC.

This clonotype was seen a handful of times. The chain joins TRBV28 to TRBJ1-2; TRBD1 aligns across 12 bases. V shed 7 bases, J shed 5 bases, and the junction held 8 bases outside the gene matches. Germline assignment: CDR1 MDHEN and CDR2 SYDVKM. The CDR3 has 15 residues. In DNA form, the CDR3 reads TGTGCCAGCACCCTGCCGGGACAGGGGGCTTATGGCTACACCTTC. Translated, it gives CASTLPGQGAYGYTF.

The genes are TRBV12-3 or TRBV12-4 and TRBJ2-7; 8 bases match TRBD1. Trimming cost V 7 bases and J 5 bases; bases outside gene matches: 4. The CDR3 loop spans 12 amino acids. The CDR3 DNA is TGTGCCAGCACCGACAGGGGCGACGAGCAGTACTTC. Its protein product is CASTDRGDEQYF.

A few counts support this clonotype. The V gene is TRBV24-1, the J gene TRBJ2-1; no clear D gene. The germline V gene encodes CDR1 KGHDR and CDR2 SFDVKD. The CDR3 length is 13 residues. Trimming pared 3 bases from V and 8 bases from J, leaving 10 bases between. As DNA, the CDR3 is TGTGCCACCAGTGATCCTCAAGGCGATGAGCAGTTCTTC. Its translation: CATSDPQGDEQFF.

The V call is TRBV28, the J call TRBJ1-5; TRBD1 might be the D (6 bases). Germline V lookup: CDR1 MDHEN, CDR2 SYDVKM. CDR3 length: 18 amino acids. V gave up 1 base and J gave up 5 bases, with 21 bases separating them. CDR3 in DNA: TGTGCCAGCAGTTTATCCTCTGGGCTAGGACAGATTGATCAGCCCCAGCATTTT. Its protein is CASSLSSGLGQIDQPQHF.

V usage is TRBV28 and J usage is TRBJ2-7; 10 bases line up with TRBD1. V shed 4 bases and J 7 bases; nucleotides not matched to a gene: 10. The CDR3 covers 15 residues. The V gene's germline CDR1 is MDHEN and CDR2 SYDVKM. The chain's CDR3 is CASSSPGQGTSEQYF. CDR3 nucleotide sequence: TGTGCCAGCAGTTCCCCGGGACAGGGGACGTCGGAGCAGTACTTC. The full variable domain, with the rest looked up from reference TRBV28 and TRBJ2-7, is DVKVTQSSRYLVKRTGEKVFLECVQDMDHENMFWYRQDPGLGLRLIYFSYDVKMKEKGDIPEGYSVSREKKERFSLILESASTNQTSMYLCASSSPGQGTSEQYFGPGTRLTVT.

This chain joins TRBV20-1 and TRBJ2-3, with TRBD2 matching 7 bases. Per germline, CDR1 DFQATT and CDR2 SNEGSKA (reference sequence). J was trimmed by 1 base and V by 1 base; bases with no gene match: 5. This CDR3 is 15 amino acids long. CDR3 sequence reads: CSARAPSGGTDTQYF. The CDR3 region has the DNA TGCAGTGCTAGAGCCCCCAGCGGGGGCACAGATACGCAGTATTTT.

This clonotype turned up a few times. The chain joins TRBV2 to TRBJ1-3; D unresolved. The CDR3 is 13 residues long. V shed 6 bases and J shed 0 bases, with 6 bases lying between them. Germline CDR1 and CDR2: SNHLY and FYNNEI. The CDR3: CASRMDSGNTIYF. As DNA, the CDR3 is TGTGCCAGCAGGATGGACTCTGGAAACACCATATATTTT.

This clonotype was seen more than once but under ten times. V usage is TRBV29-1 and J usage is TRBJ2-5, with D possibly TRBD2 on 5 matching bases. Germline values: CDR1 SQVTM, CDR2 ANQGSEA. The CDR3 consists of 14 residues. Trimming left V 1 base short and J 3 bases short, with 12 bases between. CDR3 region: CSVEAPGRKETQYF. Written as DNA, the CDR3 is TGCAGCGTTGAAGCCCCGGGAAGAAAAGAGACCCAGTACTTC.

This clonotype appeared a few times. CDR3 loop: CASSHRGDEQYF. The CDR3 nucleotides read TGTGCCAGCAGCCACAGGGGCGACGAGCAGTACTTC. The chain carries TRBV3-1 and TRBJ2-7, with D perhaps matching TRBD1 (6 bases). The length of the CDR3 is 12 residues. V gave up 3 bases and J gave up 5 bases, with 8 bases separating them. Germline CDR1 and CDR2: LGHDT and YNNKEL (reference sequence).

This clonotype appeared a few times. Germline and junction disagree at one end, which may indicate a read error. The chain joins TRBV27 to TRBJ1-5, with TRBD1 as a possible D gene (5 bases). CDR1 MNHEY and CDR2 SMNVEV come from the germline V gene (reference sequence). This CDR3 is built from 12 residues. CDR3 amino acids: CGSGASNQPQHF. CDR3 coding DNA: TGCGGGAGTGGGGCGTCCAATCAGCCCCAGCATTTT.

Turning to this clonotype: A read error may account for a junction end that differs from germline. The chain couples TRBV28 to TRBJ2-4; TRBD1 agrees at 8 bases. The CDR3 contains 11 residues. CDR1 and CDR2 (germline): MDHEN, SYDVKM. The CDR3 nucleotides read TGTGCCAGCAGGCAGGGGGCTTCGACGAACTTC. This encodes CASRQGASTNF.